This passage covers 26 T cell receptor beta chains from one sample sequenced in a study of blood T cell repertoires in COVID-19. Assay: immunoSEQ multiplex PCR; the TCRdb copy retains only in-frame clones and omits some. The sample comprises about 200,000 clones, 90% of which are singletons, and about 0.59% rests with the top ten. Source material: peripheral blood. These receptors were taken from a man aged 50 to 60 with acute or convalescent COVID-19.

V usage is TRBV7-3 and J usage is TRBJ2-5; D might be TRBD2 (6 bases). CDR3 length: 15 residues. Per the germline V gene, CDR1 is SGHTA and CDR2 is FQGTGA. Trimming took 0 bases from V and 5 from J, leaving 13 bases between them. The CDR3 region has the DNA TGTGCCAGCAGCTTAACGTCGGGGGAGTGGGAGACCCAGTACTTC. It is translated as CASSLTSGEWETQYF.

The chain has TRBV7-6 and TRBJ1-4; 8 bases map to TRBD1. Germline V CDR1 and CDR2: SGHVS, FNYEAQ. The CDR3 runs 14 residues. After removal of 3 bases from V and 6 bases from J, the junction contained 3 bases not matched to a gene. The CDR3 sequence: CASSFGRGHEKLFF. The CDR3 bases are TGTGCCAGCAGCTTCGGCAGGGGGCATGAAAAACTGTTTTTT. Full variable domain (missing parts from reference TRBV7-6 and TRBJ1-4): GAGVSQSPRYKVTKRGQDVALRCDPISGHVSLYWYRQALGQGPEFLTYFNYEAQQDKSGLPNDRFSAERPEGSISTLTIQRTEQRDSAMYRCASSFGRGHEKLFFGSGTQLSVL.

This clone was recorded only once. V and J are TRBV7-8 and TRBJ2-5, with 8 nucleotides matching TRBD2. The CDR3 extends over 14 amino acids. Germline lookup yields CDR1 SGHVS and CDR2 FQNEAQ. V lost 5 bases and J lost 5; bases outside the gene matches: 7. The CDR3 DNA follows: TGTGCCAGCAGCCCTACCCCGGGAGGGGAGACCCAGTACTTC. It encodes CASSPTPGGETQYF.

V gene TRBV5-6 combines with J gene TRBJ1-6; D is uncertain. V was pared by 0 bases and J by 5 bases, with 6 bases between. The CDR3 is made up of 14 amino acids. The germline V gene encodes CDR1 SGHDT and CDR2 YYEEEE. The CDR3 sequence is CASSLVHHNSPLHF. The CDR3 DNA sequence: TGTGCCAGCAGCTTGGTACATCATAATTCACCCCTCCACTTT.

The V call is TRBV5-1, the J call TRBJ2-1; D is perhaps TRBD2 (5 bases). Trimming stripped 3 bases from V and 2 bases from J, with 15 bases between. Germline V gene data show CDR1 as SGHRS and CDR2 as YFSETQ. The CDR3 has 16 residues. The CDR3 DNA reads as TGCGCCAGCAGCTCCTGGTCTTCGGGAACCTACAATGAGCAGTTCTTC. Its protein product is CASSSWSSGTYNEQFF.

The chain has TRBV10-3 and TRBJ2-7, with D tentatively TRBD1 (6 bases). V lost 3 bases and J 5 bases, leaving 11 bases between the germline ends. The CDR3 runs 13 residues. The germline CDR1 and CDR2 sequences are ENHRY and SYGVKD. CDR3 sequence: CAISDAAGDEQYF. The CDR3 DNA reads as TGTGCCATCAGTGACGCAGCAGGGGACGAGCAGTACTTC.

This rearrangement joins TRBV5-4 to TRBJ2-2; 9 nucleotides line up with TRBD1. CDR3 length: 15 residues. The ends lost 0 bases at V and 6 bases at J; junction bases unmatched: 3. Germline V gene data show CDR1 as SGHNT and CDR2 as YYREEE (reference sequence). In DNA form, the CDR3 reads TGTGCCAGCAGCTTGGCCACAGGGGGCCCCGGGGAGCTGTTTTTT. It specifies CASSLATGGPGELFF.

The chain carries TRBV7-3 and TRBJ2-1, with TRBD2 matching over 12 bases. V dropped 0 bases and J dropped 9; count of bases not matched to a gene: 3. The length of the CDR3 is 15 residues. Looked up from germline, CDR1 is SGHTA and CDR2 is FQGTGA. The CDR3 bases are TGTGCCAGCAGCTTAACGCTAGCGGGGGGGAGTGAGCAGTTCTTC. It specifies CASSLTLAGGSEQFF.

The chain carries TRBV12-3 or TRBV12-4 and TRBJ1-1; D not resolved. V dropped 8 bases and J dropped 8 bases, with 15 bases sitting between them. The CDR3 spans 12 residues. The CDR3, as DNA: TGTGCCAGCGGCCGAATAAGTGAAGAAGCTTTCTTT. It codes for CASGRISEEAFF.

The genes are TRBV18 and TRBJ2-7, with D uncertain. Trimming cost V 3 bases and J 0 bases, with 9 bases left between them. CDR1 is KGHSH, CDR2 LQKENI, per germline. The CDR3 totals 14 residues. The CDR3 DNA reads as TGTGCCAGCTCACCGTCTACAGCCTCCTACGAGCAGTACTTC. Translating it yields CASSPSTASYEQYF.

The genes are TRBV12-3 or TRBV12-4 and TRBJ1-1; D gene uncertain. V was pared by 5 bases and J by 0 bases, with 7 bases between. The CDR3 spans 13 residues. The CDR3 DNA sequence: TGTGCCAGCAGTCGGGTCTTGAACACTGAAGCTTTCTTT. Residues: CASSRVLNTEAFF.

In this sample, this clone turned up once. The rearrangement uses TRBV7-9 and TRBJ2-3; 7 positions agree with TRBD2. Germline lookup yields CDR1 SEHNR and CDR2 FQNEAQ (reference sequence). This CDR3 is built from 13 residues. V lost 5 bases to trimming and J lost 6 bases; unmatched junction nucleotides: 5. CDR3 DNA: TGTGCCAGCAGCCGTTCGGGGGGTGATACGCAGTATTTT. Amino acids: CASSRSGGDTQYF.

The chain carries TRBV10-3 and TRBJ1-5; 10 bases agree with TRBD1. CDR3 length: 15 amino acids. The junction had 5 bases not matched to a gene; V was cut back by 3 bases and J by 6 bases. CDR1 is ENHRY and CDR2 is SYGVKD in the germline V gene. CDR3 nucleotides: TGTGCCATCAGTGACGACAGGGGGCTTGTTCAGCCCCAGCATTTT. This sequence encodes CAISDDRGLVQPQHF.

The chain's CDR3 is CASSLGLREADTQYF. The CDR3 DNA is TGTGCCAGCAGTTTGGGCCTCAGGGAGGCAGATACGCAGTATTTT. J is TRBJ2-3 and V is TRBV28; TRBD2 might be the D (6 bases). The CDR3 loop spans 15 amino acids. The V end was cut by 3 bases, the J end by 4 bases, with 14 bases between. Per germline, CDR1 MDHEN and CDR2 SYDVKM.

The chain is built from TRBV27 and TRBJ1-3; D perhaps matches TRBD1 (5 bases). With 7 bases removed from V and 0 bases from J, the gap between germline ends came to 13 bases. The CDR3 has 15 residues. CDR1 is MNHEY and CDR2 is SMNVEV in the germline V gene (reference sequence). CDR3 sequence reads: CASTNRMSSGNTIYF. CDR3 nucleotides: TGTGCCAGCACCAACAGGATGAGCTCTGGAAACACCATATATTTT.

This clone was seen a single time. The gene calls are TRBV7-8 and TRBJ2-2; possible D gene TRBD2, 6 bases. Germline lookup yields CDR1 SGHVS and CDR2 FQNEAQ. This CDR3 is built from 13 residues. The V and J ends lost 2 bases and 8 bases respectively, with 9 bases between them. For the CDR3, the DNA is TGTGCCAGCAGCTTATGGGACTTGGGGGAGCTGTTTTTT. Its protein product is CASSLWDLGELFF.

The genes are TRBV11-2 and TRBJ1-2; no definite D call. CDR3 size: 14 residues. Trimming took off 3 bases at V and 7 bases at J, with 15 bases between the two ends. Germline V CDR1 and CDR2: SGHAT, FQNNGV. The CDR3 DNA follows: TGTGCCAGCAGCTTGGTCGGTAACAGTGGTGGCTACACCTTC. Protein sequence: CASSLVGNSGGYTF.

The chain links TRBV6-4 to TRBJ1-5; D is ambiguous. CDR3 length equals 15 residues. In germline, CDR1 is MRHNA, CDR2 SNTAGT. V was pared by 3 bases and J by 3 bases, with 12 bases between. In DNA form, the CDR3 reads TGTGCCAGCAGTGAACCGGGAGTTTACAATCAGCCCCAGCATTTT. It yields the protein CASSEPGVYNQPQHF.

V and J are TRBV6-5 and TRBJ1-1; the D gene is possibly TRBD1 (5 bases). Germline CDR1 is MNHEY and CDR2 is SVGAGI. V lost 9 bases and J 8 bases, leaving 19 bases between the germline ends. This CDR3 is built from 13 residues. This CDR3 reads CASSRDHTLEAFF. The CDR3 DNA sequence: TGTGCCAGTTCGCGGGACCACACTCTCGAAGCTTTCTTT.

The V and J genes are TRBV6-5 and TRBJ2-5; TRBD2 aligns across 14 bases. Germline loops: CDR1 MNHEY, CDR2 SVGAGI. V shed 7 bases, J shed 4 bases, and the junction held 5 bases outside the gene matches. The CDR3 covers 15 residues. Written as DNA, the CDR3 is TGTGCCAGCAAACGACTAGCGGGAGGGGGAGAGACCCAGTACTTC. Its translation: CASKRLAGGGETQYF.

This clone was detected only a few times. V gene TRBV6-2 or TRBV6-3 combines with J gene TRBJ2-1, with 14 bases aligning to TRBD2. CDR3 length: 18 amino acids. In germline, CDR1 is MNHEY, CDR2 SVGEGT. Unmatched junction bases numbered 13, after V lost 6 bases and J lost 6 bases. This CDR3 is CASRPGLAGGLKVNEQFF. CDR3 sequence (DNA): TGTGCCAGCAGACCTGGACTAGCGGGGGGTCTGAAAGTCAATGAGCAGTTCTTC.

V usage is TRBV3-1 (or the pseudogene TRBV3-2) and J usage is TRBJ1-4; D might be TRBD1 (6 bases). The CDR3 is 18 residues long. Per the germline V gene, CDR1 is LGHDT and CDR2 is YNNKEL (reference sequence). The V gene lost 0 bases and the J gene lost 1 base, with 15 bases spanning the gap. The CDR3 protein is CASSQDVAGAETNEKLFF. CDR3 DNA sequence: TGTGCCAGCAGCCAAGACGTCGCGGGGGCCGAAACTAATGAAAAACTGTTTTTT.

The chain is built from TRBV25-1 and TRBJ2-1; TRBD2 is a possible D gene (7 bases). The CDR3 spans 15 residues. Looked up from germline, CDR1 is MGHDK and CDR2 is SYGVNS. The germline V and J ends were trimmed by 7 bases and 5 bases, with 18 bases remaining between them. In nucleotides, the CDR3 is TGTGCCAGCAAAGGGCGGACAGCGGGAAACAATGAGCAGTTCTTC. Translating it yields CASKGRTAGNNEQFF. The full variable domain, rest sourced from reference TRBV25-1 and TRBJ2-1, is EADIYQTPRYLVIGTGKKITLECSQTMGHDKMYWYQQDPGMELHLIHYSYGVNSTEKGDLSSESTVSRIRTEHFPLTLESARPSHTSQYLCASKGRTAGNNEQFFGPGTRLTVL.

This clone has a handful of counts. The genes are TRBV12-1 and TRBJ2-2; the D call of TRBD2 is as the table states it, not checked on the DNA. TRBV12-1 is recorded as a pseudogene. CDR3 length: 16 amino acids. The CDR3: CASSFTSGSDTGELFF. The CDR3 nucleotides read TGTGCCAGCAGCTTTACTAGCGGGAGCGACACCGGGGAGCTGTTTTTT.

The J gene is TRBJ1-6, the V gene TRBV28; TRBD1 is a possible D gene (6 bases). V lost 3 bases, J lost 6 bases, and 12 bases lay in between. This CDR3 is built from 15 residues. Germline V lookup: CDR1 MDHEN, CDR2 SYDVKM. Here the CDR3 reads CASSFRQGLNSPLHF. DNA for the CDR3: TGTGCCAGCAGTTTTCGGCAGGGGCTTAATTCACCCCTCCACTTT.

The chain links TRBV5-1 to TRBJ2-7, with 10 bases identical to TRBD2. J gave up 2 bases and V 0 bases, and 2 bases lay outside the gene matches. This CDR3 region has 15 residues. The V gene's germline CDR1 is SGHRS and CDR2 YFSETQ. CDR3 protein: CASSLALAGTYEQYF. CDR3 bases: TGCGCCAGCAGCTTGGCACTAGCGGGAACCTACGAGCAGTACTTC.